Each of the 14 T cell receptor beta chains below was sequenced from the same sample in a study of OX40 agonist ivuxolimab in advanced cancers. Library method: the immunoSEQ multiplex PCR assay. Entries here come from immuneACCESS through TCRdb and include only in-frame sequences with V and J called. Some clones fail to appear in such tables; in the studies checked, an unresolved V gene covers under half of the shortfall, and the cause of the remainder is unknown. Present in this sample are 50,000 to 75,000 clones, roughly 91% of which were seen just once. Roughly 0.69% of the sample lies in the top ten. This material consisted of CD4+ or CD8+ T cells sorted from blood, taken in a trial of the OX40 agonist ivuxolimab. The receptors come from an adult with an advanced solid tumor such as melanoma, head and neck, liver or kidney cancer.

The chain employs TRBV15 and TRBJ1-5; no clear D gene. There are 15 residues in the CDR3. CDR1 and CDR2 from the germline V gene are LNHNV and YYDKDF (reference sequence). Trimming removed 1 base from V and 4 bases from J, with 11 bases in between. For the CDR3, the DNA is TGTGCCACCAGCAGAGGACCAGACTTTAATCAGCCCCAGCATTTT. It specifies CATSRGPDFNQPQHF. The variable domain in full, completed from reference TRBV15 and TRBJ1-5, reads DAMVIQNPRYQVTQFGKPVTLSCSQTLNHNVMYWYQQKSSQAPKLLFHYYDKDFNNEADTPDNFQSRRPNTSFCFLDIRSPGLGDTAMYLCATSRGPDFNQPQHFGDGTRLSIL.

The chain uses TRBV2 and TRBJ2-7; 9 bases fit TRBD1. Trimming removed 0 bases from V and 7 bases from J; junction bases left unmatched: 4. Germline assignment: CDR1 SNHLY and CDR2 FYNNEI. The CDR3 has 14 residues. The CDR3 coding sequence is TGTGCCAGCAGTGAAGCGGACAGGGGAGGAGAGCAGTACTTC. Its translation: CASSEADRGGEQYF.

The chain carries TRBV18 and TRBJ2-5; 8 bases map to TRBD1. Germline-derived CDR1 and CDR2 are KGHSH and LQKENI. The CDR3 is 15 amino acids. Unmatched junction bases numbered 5, after V lost 3 bases and J lost 2 bases. The CDR3 bases are TGTGCCAGCTCACCCGGGACAGGCTTACAAGAGACCCAGTACTTC. Translated: CASSPGTGLQETQYF.

The chain has TRBV30 and TRBJ2-6, with D uncertain. This CDR3 region has 15 residues. CDR1 is GTSNPN and CDR2 is SVGIG in the germline V gene (reference sequence). The V end was cut by 0 bases, the J end by 1 base, with 7 bases between. CDR3 in DNA: TGTGCCTGGAGTGTTGACGGATCTGGGGCCAACGTCCTGACTTTC. Translating it yields CAWSVDGSGANVLTF.

The V call is TRBV19, the J call TRBJ1-2, with D possibly matching TRBD1 (5 bases). The germline gives CDR1 LNHDA, CDR2 SQIVND (reference sequence). Trimming removed 5 bases from V and 3 bases from J, with 13 bases in between. The CDR3 has 14 amino acids. CDR3 DNA sequence: TGTGCCAGTAGTCCCCAGGGTCGAGACTATGGCTACACCTTC. Protein: CASSPQGRDYGYTF.

The chain couples TRBV19 to TRBJ2-4; D is perhaps TRBD1 (5 bases). Germline CDR1 LNHDA, CDR2 SQIVND (reference sequence). Trimming took off 4 bases at V and 1 base at J, with 8 bases between the two ends. The CDR3 spans 14 residues. The CDR3 DNA reads as TGTGCCAGTAGTAGGTCAGGGGCCAAAAACATTCAGTACTTC. Its protein product is CASSRSGAKNIQYF.

This chain joins TRBV30 and TRBJ1-1; 9 bases match TRBD1. J gave up 7 bases and V 3 bases, and 6 bases lay outside the gene matches. The CDR3 length is 13 residues. Per the germline V gene, CDR1 is GTSNPN and CDR2 is SVGIG (reference sequence). This chain's CDR3 is CAWSRGTGLEAFF. The DNA of the CDR3 is TGTGCCTGGAGCCGCGGGACAGGGCTTGAAGCTTTCTTT.

The gene calls are TRBV19 and TRBJ1-5, with D unclear. Looked up from germline, CDR1 is LNHDA and CDR2 is SQIVND (reference sequence). The CDR3 extends over 12 amino acids. V was clipped by 3 bases and J by 5 bases, with 5 bases between them. CDR3 loop: CASSIQDQPQHF. In nucleotides, the CDR3 is TGTGCCAGTAGTATTCAGGATCAGCCCCAGCATTTT.

This chain connects TRBV18 to TRBJ2-5, with D tentatively TRBD1 (5 bases). Trimming pared 3 bases from V and 5 bases from J, leaving 10 bases between. The CDR3 consists of 13 residues. The V gene's germline CDR1 is KGHSH and CDR2 LQKENI. The CDR3 sequence: CASSPWAGETQYF. DNA for the CDR3: TGTGCCAGCTCACCCTGGGCAGGGGAGACCCAGTACTTC.

This clone was counted between two and nine times. The V gene is TRBV6-6, the J gene TRBJ1-1, with 8 bases identical to TRBD1. The CDR3 has 16 amino acids. With 2 bases clipped from V and 8 bases from J, the junction kept 13 bases outside the gene matches. From germline, CDR1 is MNHNY and CDR2 SVGAGI (reference sequence). The CDR3 reads CASSYPGAGGVREAFF. The CDR3 nucleotides are TGTGCCAGCAGTTACCCCGGGGCAGGGGGCGTTAGGGAAGCTTTCTTT.

This chain uses TRBV5-1 with TRBJ2-5; TRBD2 matches at 13 bases. The CDR3 consists of 15 residues. J was trimmed by 3 bases and V by 4 bases; bases with no gene match: 3. Germline-derived CDR1 and CDR2 are SGHRS and YFSETQ. The CDR3 DNA reads TGCGCCAGCAGCCAGGGGACTAGCGGGAAAGAGACCCAGTACTTC. This encodes CASSQGTSGKETQYF.

The V and J genes are TRBV11-2 and TRBJ2-5, with D perhaps assigned TRBD1 or TRBD2 (5 bases each). Germline V gene sequence: CDR1 SGHAT, CDR2 FQNNGV. The V gene lost 5 bases and the J gene lost 5 bases, with 15 bases spanning the gap. CDR3 length: 14 amino acids. The CDR3 sequence: CASSRYAEGETQYF. The CDR3 nucleotides are TGTGCCAGCAGCCGCTACGCCGAGGGGGAGACCCAGTACTTC.

The chain has TRBV10-2 and TRBJ1-2; no definite D call. The CDR3 totals 13 residues. V gave up 0 bases and J gave up 5 bases, with 7 bases separating them. Germline CDR1 and CDR2: WSHSY and SAAADI. CDR3 region: CASSESTSYGYTF. In nucleotides, the CDR3 is TGCGCCAGCAGTGAGTCGACGTCGTATGGCTACACCTTC.

This clone occurred a few times. The J gene is TRBJ2-3, the V gene TRBV2; TRBD1 agrees at 7 bases. Germline CDR1 reads SNHLY; CDR2 reads FYNNEI. The CDR3 is made up of 13 amino acids. With 4 bases clipped from V and 4 bases from J, the junction kept 2 bases outside the gene matches. CDR3 region: CASSGQGADTQYF. CDR3 DNA sequence: TGTGCCAGCAGTGGACAGGGTGCAGATACGCAGTATTTT.